The 7 T cell receptor beta chains below all came from one sample that was sequenced in a study of shared clonotypes between healthy human individuals. TCRdb's copy holds only in-frame clones and misses some; the assay was immunoSEQ multiplex PCR. The sample records 2.3 million or so clones, about 92% being singletons. Sequenced: naive CD4+ T cells from PBMCs. Subset in this sample: CD45RA+ positively selected. The origin of the receptors is a young man in good health. Some clones in this sample may be carry-over from other donors' samples.

V gene TRBV2 combines with J gene TRBJ2-4; perhaps D is TRBD1 or TRBD2 (5 bases each). Germline CDR1 reads SNHLY; CDR2 reads FYNNEI. The germline V and J ends were trimmed by 9 bases and 0 bases, with 24 bases remaining between them. This CDR3 contains 18 residues. This CDR3 reads CASSRTGADRLAKNIQYF. CDR3 coding DNA: TGTGCCAGTTCCAGGACCGGGGCGGACCGATTAGCCAAAAACATTCAGTACTTC.

Of note for this clone: Other DNA sequences from this sample encode an identical CDR3 as well. The gene calls are TRBV9 and TRBJ2-5; D might be TRBD1 (6 bases). Trimming shortened V by 4 bases and J by 4 bases, and 11 bases separated the two germline ends. This CDR3 is 13 amino acids long. Germline loops: CDR1 SGDLS, CDR2 YYNGEE. CDR3 DNA sequence: TGTGCCAGCAGCCCCCAGGGGAGAGAGACCCAGTACTTC. Its protein is CASSPQGRETQYF. The full variable domain, rest sourced from reference TRBV9 and TRBJ2-5, is DSGVTQTPKHLITATGQRVTLRCSPRSGDLSVYWYQQSLDQGLQFLIQYYNGEERAKGNILERFSAQQFPDLHSELNLSSLELGDSALYFCASSPQGRETQYFGPGTRLLVL.

The chain carries TRBV12-5 and TRBJ2-1; D might be TRBD1 (6 bases). Germline lookup yields CDR1 LGHNT and CDR2 FRNRAP. V shed 5 bases and J shed 5 bases, with 13 bases lying between them. CDR3 length: 14 amino acids. Here the CDR3 DNA reads TGTGCTAGTGGTCTCACAGGGAAGAACAATGAGCAGTTCTTC. Translation gives CASGLTGKNNEQFF.

V and J are TRBV7-9 and TRBJ2-7, with D perhaps given as TRBD1 or TRBD2 (6 bases each). Germline CDR1 and CDR2: SEHNR and FQNEAQ (reference sequence). The CDR3 runs 15 residues. Trimming shortened V by 6 bases and J by 0 bases, and 15 bases separated the two germline ends. CDR3: CASSLRGTSSYEQYF. The CDR3 DNA reads as TGTGCCAGCAGTCTTCGGGGGACAAGCTCCTACGAGCAGTACTTC. The full variable domain, completed using reference TRBV7-9 and TRBJ2-7, is DTGVSQNPRHKITKRGQNVTFRCDPISEHNRLYWYRQTLGQGPEFLTYFQNEAQLEKSRLLSDRFSAERPKGSFSTLEIQRTEQGDSAMYLCASSLRGTSSYEQYFGPGTRLTVT.

The V and J genes are TRBV19 and TRBJ1-1; TRBD1 agrees at 9 bases. The V segment lost 6 bases and the J segment 0 bases; nucleotides outside the gene matches: 5. This CDR3 spans 15 amino acids. CDR1 and CDR2 from the germline V gene are LNHDA and SQIVND (reference sequence). The CDR3 DNA reads as TGTGCCAGTAGCCTTGACAGGGGGTTGAACACTGAAGCTTTCTTT. Encoded protein: CASSLDRGLNTEAFF.

In DNA form, the CDR3 reads TGTGCCAGCAGCCCGTATACCTCCTACAATGAGCAGTTCTTC. Translated, it gives CASSPYTSYNEQFF. J is TRBJ2-1 and V is TRBV7-9, with no clear D. CDR3 length equals 14 residues. Per germline, CDR1 SEHNR and CDR2 FQNEAQ (reference sequence). The V gene lost 5 bases and the J gene lost 0 bases, with 8 bases spanning the gap.

This chain links TRBV19 with TRBJ1-4; D uncertain. Germline-derived CDR1 and CDR2 are LNHDA and SQIVND (reference sequence). This CDR3 has 14 amino acids. The ends were cut back, 10 bases at V and 1 base at J, with 13 bases in the middle. The CDR3 region is CATSQTGTNEKLFF. As DNA, the CDR3 is TGTGCCACCTCCCAGACCGGAACTAATGAAAAACTGTTTTTT.